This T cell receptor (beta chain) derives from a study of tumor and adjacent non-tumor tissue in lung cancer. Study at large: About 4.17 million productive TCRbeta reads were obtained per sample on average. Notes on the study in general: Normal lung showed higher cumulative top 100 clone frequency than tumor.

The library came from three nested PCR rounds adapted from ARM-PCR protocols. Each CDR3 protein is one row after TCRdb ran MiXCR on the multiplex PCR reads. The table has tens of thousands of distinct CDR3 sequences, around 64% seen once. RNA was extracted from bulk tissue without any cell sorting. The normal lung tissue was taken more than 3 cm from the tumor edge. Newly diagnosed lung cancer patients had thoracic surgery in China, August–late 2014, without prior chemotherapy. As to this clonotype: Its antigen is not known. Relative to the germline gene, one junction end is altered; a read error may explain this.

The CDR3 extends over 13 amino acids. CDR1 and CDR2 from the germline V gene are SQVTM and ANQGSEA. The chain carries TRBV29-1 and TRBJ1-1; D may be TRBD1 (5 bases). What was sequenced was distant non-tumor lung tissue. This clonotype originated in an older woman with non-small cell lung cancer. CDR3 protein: CSVEDQSRVKAFF. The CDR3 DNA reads TGTAGCGTTGAAGATCAGAGCAGGGTGAAGGCTTTCTTT.